This T cell receptor beta chain was captured by sequencing in a study of beta chain features in type 1 diabetes. This CDR3 spans 15 amino acids. Germline loops: CDR1 GTSNPN, CDR2 SVGIG (reference sequence). V lost 0 bases and J lost 1, with 12 bases in between. This clone has just a few counts. TCRB transcripts that were expressed got sequenced, as all of the isolated RNA had been reverse transcribed. TCRdb's copy holds only in-frame clones and misses some; the assay was immunoSEQ multiplex PCR. The sample contains 450,000 to 550,000 clones, 30% of which appear only once. Sequencing used naive CD4+ T cells from blood. The source is a young man in good health. The genes are TRBV30 and TRBJ1-1; a possible D gene is TRBD1 (5 bases). This chain's CDR3 is CAWSVLVRENTEAFF. The CDR3 region has the DNA TGTGCCTGGAGTGTACTAGTCAGGGAGAACACTGAAGCTTTCTTT.